This TCR beta chain came from a study of T cell responses to AZD1222 COVID-19 vaccine. Some clones are missing from TCRdb's copy, which holds only in-frame ones; the method was immunoSEQ multiplex PCR. Among 90,000 to 150,000 clones, roughly 90% were seen once, and the ten largest hold 8.4%. In its sample, this clone was seen a few times. The source is an adult in good health. Material: peripheral blood, obtained on day 0 of AZD1222 vaccination.

Here the CDR3 reads CASSQVDLVVYNEQFF. The CDR3 bases are TGCGCCAGCAGCCAAGTGGACCTAGTGGTCTACAATGAGCAGTTCTTC. This rearrangement joins TRBV4-1 to TRBJ2-1, with D hard to call. Germline V gene lookup returns CDR1 MGHRA and CDR2 YSYEKL. V was cut by 1 base and J by 3 bases, with 13 bases left in between. CDR3 length equals 16 residues.